Reported below is one T cell receptor (beta chain). Its antigen remains unidentified. The data belong to a study of OX40 agonist ivuxolimab in advanced cancers. Background on the study: Subjects had a mean age of roughly 60 years, with a range of 23 to 79; more than 70% were male. There were three patients with partial responses, one having hepatocellular carcinoma and two cutaneous melanoma.

The CDR3 has 16 residues. Germline assignment: CDR1 LNHDA and CDR2 SQIVND (reference sequence). Trimming removed 3 bases at V and 7 bases at J, with 19 bases between. The table came from immunoSEQ multiplex PCR; TCRdb's copy has only in-frame clones and leaves some out. The sample holds fewer than 35,000 clones, roughly 79% seen once. Study-wide results and limits: Mean expanded clone counts were higher in CD8+ than CD4+ T cells.

The input for sequencing was CD4+ or CD8+ T cells sorted from blood, taken in a trial of the OX40 agonist ivuxolimab. This sequence was found in an adult with an advanced solid tumor such as melanoma, head and neck, liver or kidney cancer. The chain uses TRBV19 and TRBJ1-5; no firm D call. CDR3 region: CASSISSHRIAQPQHF. The CDR3 DNA is TGTGCCAGTAGTATCTCCTCCCACAGAATTGCACAGCCCCAGCATTTT.